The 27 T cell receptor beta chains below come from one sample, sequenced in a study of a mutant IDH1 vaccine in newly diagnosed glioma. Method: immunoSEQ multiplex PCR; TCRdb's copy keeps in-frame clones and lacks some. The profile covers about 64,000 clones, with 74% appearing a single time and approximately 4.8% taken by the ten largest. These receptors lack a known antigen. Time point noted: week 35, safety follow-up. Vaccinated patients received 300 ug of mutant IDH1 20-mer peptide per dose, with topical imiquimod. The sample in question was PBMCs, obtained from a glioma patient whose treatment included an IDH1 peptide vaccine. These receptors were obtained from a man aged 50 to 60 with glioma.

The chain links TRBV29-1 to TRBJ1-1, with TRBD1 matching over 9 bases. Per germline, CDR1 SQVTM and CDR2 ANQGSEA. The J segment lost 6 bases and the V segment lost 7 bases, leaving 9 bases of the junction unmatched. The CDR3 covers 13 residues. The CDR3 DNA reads TGCAGCGCTCACAGGGGGCGCGACGCTGAAGCTTTCTTT. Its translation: CSAHRGRDAEAFF. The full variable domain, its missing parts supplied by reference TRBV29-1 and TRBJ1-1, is SAVISQKPSRDICQRGTSLTIQCQVDSQVTMMFWYRQQPGQSLTLIATANQGSEATYESGFVIDKFPISRPNLTFSTLTVSNMSPEDSSIYLCSAHRGRDAEAFFGQGTRLTVV.

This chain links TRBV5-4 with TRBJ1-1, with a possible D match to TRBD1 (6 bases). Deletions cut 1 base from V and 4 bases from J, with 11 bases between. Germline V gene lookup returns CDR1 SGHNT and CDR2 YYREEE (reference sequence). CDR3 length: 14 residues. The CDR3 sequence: CASSLSRGSTEAFF. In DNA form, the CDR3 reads TGTGCCAGCAGCTTGTCCAGGGGCAGCACTGAAGCTTTCTTT.

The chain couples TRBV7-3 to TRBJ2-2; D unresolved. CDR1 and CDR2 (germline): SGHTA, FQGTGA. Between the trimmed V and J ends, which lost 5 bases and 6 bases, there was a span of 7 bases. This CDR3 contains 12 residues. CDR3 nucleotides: TGTGCCAGCAGCCGCGCGGCCGGGGAGCTGTTTTTT. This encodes CASSRAAGELFF. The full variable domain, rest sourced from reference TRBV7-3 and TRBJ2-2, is GAGVSQTPSNKVTEKGKYVELRCDPISGHTALYWYRQSLGQGPEFLIYFQGTGAADDSGLPNDRFFAVRPEGSVSTLKIQRTERGDSAVYLCASSRAAGELFFGEGSRLTVL.

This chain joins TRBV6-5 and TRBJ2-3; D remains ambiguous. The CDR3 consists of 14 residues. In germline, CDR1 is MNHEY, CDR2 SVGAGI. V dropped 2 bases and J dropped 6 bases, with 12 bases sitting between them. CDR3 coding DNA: TGTGCCAGCAGTTACGATCGGTACACGGATACGCAGTATTTT. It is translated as CASSYDRYTDTQYF.

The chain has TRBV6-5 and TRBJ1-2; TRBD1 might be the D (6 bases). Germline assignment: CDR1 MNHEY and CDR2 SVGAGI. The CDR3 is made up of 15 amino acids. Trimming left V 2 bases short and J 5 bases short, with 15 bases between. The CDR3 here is CASSYVQGSYYGYTF. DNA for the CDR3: TGTGCCAGCAGTTACGTCCAGGGGAGTTATTATGGCTACACCTTC.

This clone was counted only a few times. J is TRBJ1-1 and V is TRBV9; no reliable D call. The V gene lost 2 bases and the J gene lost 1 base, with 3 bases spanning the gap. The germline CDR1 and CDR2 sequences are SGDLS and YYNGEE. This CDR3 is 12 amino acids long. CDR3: CASSVQNTEAFF. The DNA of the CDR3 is TGTGCCAGCAGCGTCCAGAACACTGAAGCTTTCTTT.

CDR3 coding DNA: TGTGCCAGCAGCTTGGGGCGGGTTACCTACAATGAGCAGTTCTTC. Its protein is CASSLGRVTYNEQFF. The chain carries TRBV5-4 and TRBJ2-1, with a tentative D call TRBD2 (5 bases). Between the trimmed V and J ends, which lost 0 bases and 2 bases, there was a span of 9 bases. CDR3 length: 15 residues. The germline V gene encodes CDR1 SGHNT and CDR2 YYREEE (reference sequence). Combining the CDR3 with reference TRBV5-4 and TRBJ2-1 gives the whole variable domain ETGVTQSPTHLIKTRGQQVTLRCSSQSGHNTVSWYQQALGQGPQFIFQYYREEENGRGNFPPRFSGLQFPNYSSELNVNALELDDSALYLCASSLGRVTYNEQFFGPGTRLTVL.

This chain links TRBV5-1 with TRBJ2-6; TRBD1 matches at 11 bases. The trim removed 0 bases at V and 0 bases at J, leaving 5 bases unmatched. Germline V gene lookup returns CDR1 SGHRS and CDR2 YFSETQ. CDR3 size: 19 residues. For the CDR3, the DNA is TGCGCCAGCAGCTTGGGGACAGGGGGCAATCCCTCTGGGGCCAACGTCCTGACTTTC. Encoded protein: CASSLGTGGNPSGANVLTF. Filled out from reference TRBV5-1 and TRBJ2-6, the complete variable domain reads KAGVTQTPRYLIKTRGQQVTLSCSPISGHRSVSWYQQTPGQGLQFLFEYFSETQRNKGNFPGRFSGRQFSNSRSEMNVSTLELGDSALYLCASSLGTGGNPSGANVLTFGAGSRLTVL.

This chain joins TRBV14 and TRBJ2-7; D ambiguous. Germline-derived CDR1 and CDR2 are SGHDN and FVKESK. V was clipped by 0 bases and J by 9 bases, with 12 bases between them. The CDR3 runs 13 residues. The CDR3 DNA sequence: TGTGCCAGCAGCCAAGACCGACGGCTCGGGCAGTACTTC. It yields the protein CASSQDRRLGQYF.

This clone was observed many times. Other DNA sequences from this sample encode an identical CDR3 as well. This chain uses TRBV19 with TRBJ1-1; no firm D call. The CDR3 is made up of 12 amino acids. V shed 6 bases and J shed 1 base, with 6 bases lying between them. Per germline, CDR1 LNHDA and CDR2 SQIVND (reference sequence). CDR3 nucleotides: TGTGCCAGTAGGCGGGGGAACACTGAAGCTTTCTTT. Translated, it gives CASRRGNTEAFF.

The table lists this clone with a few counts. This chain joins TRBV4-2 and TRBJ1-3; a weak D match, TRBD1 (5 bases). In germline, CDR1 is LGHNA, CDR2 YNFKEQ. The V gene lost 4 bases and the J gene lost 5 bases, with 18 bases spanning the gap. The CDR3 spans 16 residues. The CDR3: CASSRSGTEERNTIYF. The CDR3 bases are TGTGCCAGCAGCCGCTCCGGGACGGAGGAGAGAAACACCATATATTTT.

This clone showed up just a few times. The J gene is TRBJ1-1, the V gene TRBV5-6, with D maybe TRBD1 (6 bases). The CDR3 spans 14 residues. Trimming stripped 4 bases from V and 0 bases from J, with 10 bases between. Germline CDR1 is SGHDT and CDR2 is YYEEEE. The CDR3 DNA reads TGTGCCAGCAGCGGGCAGGGGATGAACACTGAAGCTTTCTTT. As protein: CASSGQGMNTEAFF.

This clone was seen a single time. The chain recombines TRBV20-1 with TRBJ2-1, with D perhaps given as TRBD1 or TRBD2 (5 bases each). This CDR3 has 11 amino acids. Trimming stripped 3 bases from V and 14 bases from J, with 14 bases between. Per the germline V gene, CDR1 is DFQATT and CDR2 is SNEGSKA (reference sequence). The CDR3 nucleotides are TGCAGTGCTAGGAGGGGCTTAGAAAAGTTCTTC. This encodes CSARRGLEKFF.

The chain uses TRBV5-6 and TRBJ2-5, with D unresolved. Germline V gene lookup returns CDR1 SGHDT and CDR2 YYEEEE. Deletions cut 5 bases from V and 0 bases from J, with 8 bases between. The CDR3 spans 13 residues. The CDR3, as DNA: TGTGCCAGCAGTTCAGTAAACCAAGAGACCCAGTACTTC. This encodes CASSSVNQETQYF.

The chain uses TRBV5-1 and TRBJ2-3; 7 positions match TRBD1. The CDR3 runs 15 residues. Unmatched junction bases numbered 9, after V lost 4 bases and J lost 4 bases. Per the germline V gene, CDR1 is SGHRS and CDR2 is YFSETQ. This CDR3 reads CASSARQGEADTQYF. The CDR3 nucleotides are TGCGCCAGCAGCGCCCGACAGGGAGAGGCAGATACGCAGTATTTT.

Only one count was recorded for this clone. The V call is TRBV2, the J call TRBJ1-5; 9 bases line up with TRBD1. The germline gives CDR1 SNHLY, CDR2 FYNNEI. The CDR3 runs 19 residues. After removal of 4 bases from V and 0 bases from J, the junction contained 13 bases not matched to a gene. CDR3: CASSASRTGDPTSNQPQHF. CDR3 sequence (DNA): TGTGCCAGCAGTGCCTCGAGGACAGGGGATCCCACTAGCAATCAGCCCCAGCATTTT.

The CDR3 protein is CASSPGTVSEAFF. In DNA form, the CDR3 reads TGTGCCAGCAGCCCCGGAACAGTCTCTGAAGCTTTCTTT. The chain joins TRBV7-9 to TRBJ1-1; D gene uncertain. Germline CDR1 SEHNR, CDR2 FQNEAQ (reference sequence). V was trimmed by 5 bases and J by 6 bases, leaving 13 bases between them. The CDR3 consists of 13 residues.

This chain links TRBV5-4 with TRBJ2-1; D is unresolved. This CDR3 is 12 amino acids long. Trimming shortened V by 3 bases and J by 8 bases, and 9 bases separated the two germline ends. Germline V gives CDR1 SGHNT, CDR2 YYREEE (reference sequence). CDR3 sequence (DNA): TGTGCCAGCAGCTCCGACCAGTATGAGCAGTTCTTC. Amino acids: CASSSDQYEQFF.

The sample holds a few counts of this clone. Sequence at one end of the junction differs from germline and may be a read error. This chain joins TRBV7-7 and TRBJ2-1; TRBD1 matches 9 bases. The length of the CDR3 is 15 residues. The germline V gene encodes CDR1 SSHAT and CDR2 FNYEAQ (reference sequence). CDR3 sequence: CASSPGQGPFDRKFF. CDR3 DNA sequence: TGTGCTAGCAGCCCTGGACAGGGGCCCTTTGACCGTAAGTTCTTC. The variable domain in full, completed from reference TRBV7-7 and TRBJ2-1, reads GAGVSQSPRYKVTKRGQDVTLRCDPISSHATLYWYQQALGQGPEFLTYFNYEAQPDKSGLPSDRFSAERPEGSISTLTIQRTEQRDSAMYRCASSPGQGPFDRKFFGPGTRLTVL.

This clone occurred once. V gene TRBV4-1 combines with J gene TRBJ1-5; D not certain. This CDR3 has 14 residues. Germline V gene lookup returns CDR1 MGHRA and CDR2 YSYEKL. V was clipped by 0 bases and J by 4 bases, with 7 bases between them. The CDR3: CASSQDHGNQPQHF. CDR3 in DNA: TGCGCCAGCAGCCAAGATCACGGGAATCAGCCCCAGCATTTT.

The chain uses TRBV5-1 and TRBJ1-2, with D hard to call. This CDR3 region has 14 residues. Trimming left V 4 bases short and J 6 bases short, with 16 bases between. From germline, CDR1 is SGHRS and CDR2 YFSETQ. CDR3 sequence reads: CASSLQSERDGYTF. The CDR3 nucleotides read TGCGCCAGCAGCCTTCAATCAGAACGGGATGGCTACACCTTC.

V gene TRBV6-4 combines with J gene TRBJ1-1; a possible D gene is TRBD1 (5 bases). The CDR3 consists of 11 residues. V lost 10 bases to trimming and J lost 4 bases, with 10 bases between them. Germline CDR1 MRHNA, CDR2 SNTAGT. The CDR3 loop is CATQAITEAFF. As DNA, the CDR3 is TGTGCCACACAGGCAATCACTGAAGCTTTCTTT.

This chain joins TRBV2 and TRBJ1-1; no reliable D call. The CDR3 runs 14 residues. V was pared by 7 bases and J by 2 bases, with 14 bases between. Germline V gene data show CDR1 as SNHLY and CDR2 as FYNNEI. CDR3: CASNTENYNTEAFF. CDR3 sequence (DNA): TGTGCCAGCAACACAGAAAACTACAACACTGAAGCTTTCTTT.

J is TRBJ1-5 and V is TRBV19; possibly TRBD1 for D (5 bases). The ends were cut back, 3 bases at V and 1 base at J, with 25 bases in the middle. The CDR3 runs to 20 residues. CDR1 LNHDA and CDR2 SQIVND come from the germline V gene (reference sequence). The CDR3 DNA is TGTGCCAGTAGTATGACTAGGGGACGGACTCTAATTTTAAGCAATCAGCCCCAGCATTTT. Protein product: CASSMTRGRTLILSNQPQHF.

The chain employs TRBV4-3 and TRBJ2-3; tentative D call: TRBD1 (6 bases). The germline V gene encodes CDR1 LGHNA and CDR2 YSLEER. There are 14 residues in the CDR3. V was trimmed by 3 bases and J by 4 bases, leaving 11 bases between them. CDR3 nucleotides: TGCGCCAGCAGCCAGCGAACAGGGTCAGATACGCAGTATTTT. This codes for CASSQRTGSDTQYF.

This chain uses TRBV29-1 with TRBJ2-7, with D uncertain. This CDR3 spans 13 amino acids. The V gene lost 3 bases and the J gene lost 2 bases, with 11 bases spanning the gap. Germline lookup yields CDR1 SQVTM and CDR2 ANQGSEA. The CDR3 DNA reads TGCAGCGTTGAGGAAATCGGGCCCTACGAGCAGTACTTC. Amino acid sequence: CSVEEIGPYEQYF.

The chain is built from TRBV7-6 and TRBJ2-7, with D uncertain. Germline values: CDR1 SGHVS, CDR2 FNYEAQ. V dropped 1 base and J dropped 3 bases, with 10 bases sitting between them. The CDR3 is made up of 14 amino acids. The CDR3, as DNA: TGTGCCAGCAGCTTAGAAGCAGGTCACTACGAGCAGTACTTC. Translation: CASSLEAGHYEQYF.